These 7 T cell receptor beta chains were sequenced from one sample in a study of blood T cell repertoires in COVID-19. TCRdb keeps only in-frame clones here, not all; method: immunoSEQ multiplex PCR. The data hold roughly 160,000 clones, with under 90% observed a single time. Sequenced input: PBMCs or T cells enriched from blood (not recorded which). These TCRs come from a man aged 50 or older who had recovered from COVID-19.

This clone was picked up one time. The rearrangement joins TRBV15 to TRBJ2-1; D might be TRBD1 (6 bases). The CDR3 covers 15 residues. The germline V gene encodes CDR1 LNHNV and CDR2 YYDKDF (reference sequence). The V gene lost 6 bases and the J gene lost 2 bases, with 14 bases spanning the gap. The CDR3 protein is CATRERGSTYNEQFF. Here the CDR3 DNA reads TGTGCCACCAGGGAGAGGGGGTCCACCTACAATGAGCAGTTCTTC.

This chain links TRBV7-2 with TRBJ2-1; the match to TRBD1 covers 9 bases. V lost 5 bases, J lost 2 bases, and 7 bases stayed unmatched. Germline loops: CDR1 SGHTA, CDR2 FQGNSA. The CDR3 runs 16 residues. DNA for the CDR3: TGTGCCAGCAGCCTGGGGAGGGACAGGGCCTACAATGAGCAGTTCTTC. Amino acid sequence: CASSLGRDRAYNEQFF.

The CDR3 DNA is TGTGCCAGCAGTTTAACAGGGGGCAGGTCTGGGGGCTACACCTTC. Translation gives CASSLTGGRSGGYTF. J is TRBJ1-2 and V is TRBV27; 9 bases map to TRBD1. The J segment lost 8 bases and the V segment lost 2 bases, leaving 9 bases of the junction unmatched. Germline lookup yields CDR1 MNHEY and CDR2 SMNVEV (reference sequence). The CDR3 loop spans 15 amino acids.

This chain joins TRBV19 and TRBJ2-7; 7 bases align to TRBD1. This CDR3 region has 13 residues. Germline V gene lookup returns CDR1 LNHDA and CDR2 SQIVND (reference sequence). V was clipped by 4 bases and J by 3 bases; unmatched bases: 3. This CDR3 is CASSKGQYYEQYF. In DNA, the CDR3 is TGTGCCAGTAGTAAGGGACAGTACTACGAGCAGTACTTC.

V is TRBV5-1 and J is TRBJ2-2, with TRBD1 matching over 8 bases. The CDR3 sequence is 15 residues long. Trimming took 4 bases from V and 1 from J; bases not matched to a gene: 3. Germline loops: CDR1 SGHRS, CDR2 YFSETQ. Here the CDR3 reads CASSHGQGNTGELFF. The CDR3, as DNA: TGCGCCAGCAGCCACGGACAGGGGAACACCGGGGAGCTGTTTTTT. Full variable domain (outside the CDR3, taken from reference TRBV5-1 and TRBJ2-2): KAGVTQTPRYLIKTRGQQVTLSCSPISGHRSVSWYQQTPGQGLQFLFEYFSETQRNKGNFPGRFSGRQFSNSRSEMNVSTLELGDSALYLCASSHGQGNTGELFFGEGSRLTVL.

The gene calls are TRBV12-3 or TRBV12-4 and TRBJ1-1; D is ambiguous. V lost 1 base and J 5 bases, leaving 8 bases between the germline ends. The CDR3 has 13 residues. The CDR3 DNA sequence: TGTGCCAGCAGTTTAGACGAGAGGACTGAAGCTTTCTTT. Translating it yields CASSLDERTEAFF.

The V call is TRBV19, the J call TRBJ1-6, with 8 bases that match TRBD1. Looked up from germline, CDR1 is LNHDA and CDR2 is SQIVND (reference sequence). The CDR3 has 15 residues. Trimming took 2 bases from V and 10 from J; bases not matched to a gene: 7. CDR3 in DNA: TGTGCCAGTAGTATACAGTCAGGGGGCCGGTCACCCCTCCACTTT. Residues: CASSIQSGGRSPLHF. Full variable domain (missing parts from reference TRBV19 and TRBJ1-6): DGGITQSPKYLFRKEGQNVTLSCEQNLNHDAMYWYRQDPGQGLRLIYYSQIVNDFQKGDIAEGYSVSREKKESFPLTVTSAQKNPTAFYLCASSIQSGGRSPLHFGNGTRLTVT.